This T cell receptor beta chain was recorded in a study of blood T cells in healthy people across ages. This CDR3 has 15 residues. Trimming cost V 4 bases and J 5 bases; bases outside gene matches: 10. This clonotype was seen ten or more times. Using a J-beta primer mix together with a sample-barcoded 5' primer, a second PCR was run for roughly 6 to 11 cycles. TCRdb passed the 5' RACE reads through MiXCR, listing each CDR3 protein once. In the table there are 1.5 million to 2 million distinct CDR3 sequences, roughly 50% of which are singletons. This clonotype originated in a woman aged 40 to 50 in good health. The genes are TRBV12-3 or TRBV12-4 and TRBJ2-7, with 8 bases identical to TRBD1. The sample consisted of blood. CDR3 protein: CASSSDRAIPDEQYF. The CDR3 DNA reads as TGTGCCAGCAGTTCGGACAGGGCAATCCCCGACGAGCAGTACTTC.